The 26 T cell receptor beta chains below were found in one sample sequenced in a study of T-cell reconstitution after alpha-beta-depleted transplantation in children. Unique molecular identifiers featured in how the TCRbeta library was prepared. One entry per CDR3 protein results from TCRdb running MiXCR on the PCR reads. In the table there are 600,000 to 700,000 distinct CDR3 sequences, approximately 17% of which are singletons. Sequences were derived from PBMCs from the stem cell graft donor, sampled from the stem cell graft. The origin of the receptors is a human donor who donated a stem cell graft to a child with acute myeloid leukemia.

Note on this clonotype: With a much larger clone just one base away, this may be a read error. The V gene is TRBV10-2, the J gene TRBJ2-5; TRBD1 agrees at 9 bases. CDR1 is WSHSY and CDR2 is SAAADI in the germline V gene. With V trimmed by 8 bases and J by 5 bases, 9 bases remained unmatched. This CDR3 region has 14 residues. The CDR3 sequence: CASGRTGARETQYF. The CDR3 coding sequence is TGCGCCAGCGGACGGACAGGGGCCAGGGAGACCCAGTACTTC.

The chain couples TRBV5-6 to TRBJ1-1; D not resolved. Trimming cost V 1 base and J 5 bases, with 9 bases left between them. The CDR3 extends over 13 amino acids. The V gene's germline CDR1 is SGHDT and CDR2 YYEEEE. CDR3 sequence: CASSLPPATEAFF. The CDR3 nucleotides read TGTGCCAGCAGCTTGCCGCCGGCAACTGAAGCTTTCTTT.

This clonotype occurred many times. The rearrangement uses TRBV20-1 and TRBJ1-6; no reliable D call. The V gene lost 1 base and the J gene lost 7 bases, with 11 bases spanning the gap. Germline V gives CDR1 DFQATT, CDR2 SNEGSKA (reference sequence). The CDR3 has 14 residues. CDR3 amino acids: CSARVGLWNSPLHF. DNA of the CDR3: TGCAGTGCTAGAGTGGGGTTGTGGAATTCACCCCTCCACTTT.

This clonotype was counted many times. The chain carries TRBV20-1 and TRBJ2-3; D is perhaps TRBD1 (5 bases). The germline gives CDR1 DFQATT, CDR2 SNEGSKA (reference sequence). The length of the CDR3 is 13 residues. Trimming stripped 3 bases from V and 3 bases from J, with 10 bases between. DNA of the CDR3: TGCAGTGCTAGCCAGGGTGGGACAGATACGCAGTATTTT. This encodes CSASQGGTDTQYF.

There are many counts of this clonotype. The CDR3 bases are TGTGCCAGCAGCCTGAGCGGACCCCGCAATGAGCAGTTCTTC. Translation gives CASSLSGPRNEQFF. The chain recombines TRBV7-2 with TRBJ2-1, with D possibly being TRBD2 (5 bases). The CDR3 runs to 14 residues. Per the germline V gene, CDR1 is SGHTA and CDR2 is FQGNSA. With 5 bases removed from V and 6 bases from J, the gap between germline ends came to 14 bases.

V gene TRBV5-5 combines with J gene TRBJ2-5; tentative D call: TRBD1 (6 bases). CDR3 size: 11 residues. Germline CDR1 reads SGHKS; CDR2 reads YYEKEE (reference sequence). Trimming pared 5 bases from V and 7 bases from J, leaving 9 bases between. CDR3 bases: TGTGCCAGCAGACAGGGTGGGACCCAGTACTTC. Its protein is CASRQGGTQYF. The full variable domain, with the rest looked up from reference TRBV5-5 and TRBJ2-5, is DAGVTQSPTHLIKTRGQQVTLRCSPISGHKSVSWYQQVLGQGPQFIFQYYEKEERGRGNFPDRFSARQFPNYSSELNVNALLLGDSALYLCASRQGGTQYFGPGTRLLVL.

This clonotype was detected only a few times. CDR3 bases: TGTGCCATCAGTGAGGGCAGGACAGGGGAGGGTACTGAAGCTTTCTTT. It codes for CAISEGRTGEGTEAFF. The V and J genes are TRBV10-3 and TRBJ1-1; TRBD1 matches 9 bases. Looked up from germline, CDR1 is ENHRY and CDR2 is SYGVKD. This CDR3 spans 16 amino acids. V lost 2 bases, J lost 5 bases, and 9 bases stayed unmatched.

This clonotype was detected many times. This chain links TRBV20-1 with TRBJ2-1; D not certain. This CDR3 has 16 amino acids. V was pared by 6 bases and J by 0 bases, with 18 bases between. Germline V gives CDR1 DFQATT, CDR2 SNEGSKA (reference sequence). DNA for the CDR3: TGCAGTGCCAGTCGAGGTGTGGGCGGCTCCTACAATGAGCAGTTCTTC. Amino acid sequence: CSASRGVGGSYNEQFF.

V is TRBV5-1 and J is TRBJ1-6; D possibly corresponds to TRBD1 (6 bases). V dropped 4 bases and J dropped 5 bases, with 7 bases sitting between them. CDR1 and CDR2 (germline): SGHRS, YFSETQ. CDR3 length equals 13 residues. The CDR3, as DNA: TGCGCCAGCAGCCCAGGGGATAATTCACCCCTCCACTTT. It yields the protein CASSPGDNSPLHF.

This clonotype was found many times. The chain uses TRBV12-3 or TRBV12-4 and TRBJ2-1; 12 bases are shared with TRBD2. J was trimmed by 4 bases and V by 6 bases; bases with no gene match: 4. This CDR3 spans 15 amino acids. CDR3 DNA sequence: TGTGCCAGCAGACCTACTAGCGGGGGGTACAATGAGCAGTTCTTC. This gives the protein CASRPTSGGYNEQFF.

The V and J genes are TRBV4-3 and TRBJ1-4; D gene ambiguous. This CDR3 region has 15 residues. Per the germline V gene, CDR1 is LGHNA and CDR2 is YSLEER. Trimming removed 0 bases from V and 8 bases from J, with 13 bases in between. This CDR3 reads CASSQESRRGEKLFF. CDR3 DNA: TGCGCCAGCAGCCAAGAGTCCAGGCGTGGGGAAAAACTGTTTTTT.

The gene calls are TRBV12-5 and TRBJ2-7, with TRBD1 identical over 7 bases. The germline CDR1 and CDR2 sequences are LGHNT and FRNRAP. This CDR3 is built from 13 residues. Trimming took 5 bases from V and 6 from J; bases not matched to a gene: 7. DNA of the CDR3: TGTGCTAGTGGTCTAGGACAGGCCATCGAGCAGTACGTC. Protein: CASGLGQAIEQYV.

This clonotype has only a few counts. The DNA for the CDR3 is TGCAGTGCTCCCCCAGGCGGGGCGGGAGATACGCAGTATTTT. Residues: CSAPPGGAGDTQYF. V usage is TRBV20-1 and J usage is TRBJ2-3; possibly TRBD2 for D (6 bases). The germline V gene has CDR1 DFQATT and CDR2 SNEGSKA (reference sequence). The CDR3 extends over 14 amino acids. V lost 5 bases to trimming and J lost 5 bases, with 17 bases between them.

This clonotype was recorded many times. Written as DNA, the CDR3 is TGCAGCGCTGTTGTTGCCGACCGGGAAGGCTACACCTTC. Translated, it gives CSAVVADREGYTF. V usage is TRBV29-1 and J usage is TRBJ1-2; D ambiguous. CDR1 SQVTM and CDR2 ANQGSEA come from the germline V gene. Trimming took off 7 bases at V and 8 bases at J, with 20 bases between the two ends. The CDR3 runs 13 residues.

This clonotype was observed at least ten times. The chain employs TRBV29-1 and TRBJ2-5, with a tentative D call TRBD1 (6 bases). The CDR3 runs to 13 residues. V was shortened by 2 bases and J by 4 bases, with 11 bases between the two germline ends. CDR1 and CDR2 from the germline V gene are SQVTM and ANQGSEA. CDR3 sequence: CSVENRDRETQYF. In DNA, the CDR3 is TGCAGCGTTGAAAACAGGGACCGAGAGACCCAGTACTTC.

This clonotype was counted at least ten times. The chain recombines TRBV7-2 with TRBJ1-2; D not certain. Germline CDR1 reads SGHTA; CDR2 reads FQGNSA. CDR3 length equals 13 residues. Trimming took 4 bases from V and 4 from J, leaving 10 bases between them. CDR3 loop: CASSSGGGYGYTF. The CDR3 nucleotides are TGTGCCAGCAGCTCCGGCGGAGGCTATGGCTACACCTTC.

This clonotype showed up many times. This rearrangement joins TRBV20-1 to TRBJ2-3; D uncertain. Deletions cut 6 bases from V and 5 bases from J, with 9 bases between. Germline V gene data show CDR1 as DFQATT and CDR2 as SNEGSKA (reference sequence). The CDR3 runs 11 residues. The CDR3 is CSAGRQDTQYF. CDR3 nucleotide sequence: TGCAGTGCGGGTCGGCAAGATACGCAGTATTTT.

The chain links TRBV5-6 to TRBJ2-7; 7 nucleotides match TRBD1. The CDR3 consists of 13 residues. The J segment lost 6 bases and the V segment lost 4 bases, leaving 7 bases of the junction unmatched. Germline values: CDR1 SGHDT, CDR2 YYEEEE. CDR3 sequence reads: CASSRDRTLEQYF. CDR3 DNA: TGTGCCAGCAGCCGGGACAGAACACTCGAGCAGTACTTC.

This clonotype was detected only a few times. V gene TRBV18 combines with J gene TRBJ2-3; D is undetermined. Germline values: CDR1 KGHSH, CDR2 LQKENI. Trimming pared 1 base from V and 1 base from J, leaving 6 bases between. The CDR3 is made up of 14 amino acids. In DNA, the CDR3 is TGTGCCAGCTCACCACAGCTCGGCACAGATACGCAGTATTTT. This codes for CASSPQLGTDTQYF.

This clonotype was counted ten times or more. The CDR3 DNA sequence: TGTGCCAGCGAATTCCCGGGGGATCGCGGCTACACCTTC. Amino acids: CASEFPGDRGYTF. This chain links TRBV12-3 or TRBV12-4 with TRBJ1-2; a weak D match, TRBD1 (5 bases). The CDR3 contains 13 residues. Trimming cost V 8 bases and J 8 bases, with 18 bases left between them.

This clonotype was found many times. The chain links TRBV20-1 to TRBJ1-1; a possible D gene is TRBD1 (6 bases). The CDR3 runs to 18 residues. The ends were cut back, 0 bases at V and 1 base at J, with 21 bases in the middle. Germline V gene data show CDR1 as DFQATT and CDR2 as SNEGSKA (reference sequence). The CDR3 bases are TGCAGTGCTAGAGATAGGGGGAGAGGAGTCCCTGCGAACACTGAAGCTTTCTTT. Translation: CSARDRGRGVPANTEAFF.

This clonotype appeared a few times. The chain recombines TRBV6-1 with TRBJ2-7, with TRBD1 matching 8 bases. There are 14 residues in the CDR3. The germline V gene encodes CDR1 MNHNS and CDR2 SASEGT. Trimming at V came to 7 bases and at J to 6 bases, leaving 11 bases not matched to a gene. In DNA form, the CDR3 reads TGTGCCAGCAACGGACAGGGAGTTTCGGGCGAGCAGTACGTC. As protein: CASNGQGVSGEQYV.

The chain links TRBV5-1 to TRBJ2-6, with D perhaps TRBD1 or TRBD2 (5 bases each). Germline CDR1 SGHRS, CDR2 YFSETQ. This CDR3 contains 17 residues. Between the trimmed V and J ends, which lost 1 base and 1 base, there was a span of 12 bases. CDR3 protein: CASSLLQGESGANVLTF. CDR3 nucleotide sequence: TGCGCCAGCAGCTTGCTGCAGGGAGAATCTGGGGCCAACGTCCTGACTTTC.

The CDR3 sequence is CASSAESFYGYTF. In DNA form, the CDR3 reads TGCGCCAGCAGCGCAGAGTCTTTCTATGGCTACACCTTC. J is TRBJ1-2 and V is TRBV5-1; D is undetermined. Trimming cost V 4 bases and J 4 bases, with 11 bases left between them. The germline V gene has CDR1 SGHRS and CDR2 YFSETQ. CDR3 length: 13 amino acids.

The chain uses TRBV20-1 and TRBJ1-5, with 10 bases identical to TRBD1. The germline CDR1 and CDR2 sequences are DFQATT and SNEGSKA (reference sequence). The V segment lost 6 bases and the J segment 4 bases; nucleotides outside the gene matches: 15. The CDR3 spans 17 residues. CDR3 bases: TGCAGTGCCTTCCGACAGGGGGCGCGGTCCTTAAATCAGCCCCAGCATTTT. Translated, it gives CSAFRQGARSLNQPQHF.

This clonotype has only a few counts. CDR3 amino acids: CSARKDSRSNTEAFF. CDR3 bases: TGCAGTGCTAGAAAGGACAGTAGATCGAACACTGAAGCTTTCTTT. V and J are TRBV20-1 and TRBJ1-1, with D possibly matching TRBD1 (6 bases). The CDR3 totals 15 residues. The V gene's germline CDR1 is DFQATT and CDR2 SNEGSKA (reference sequence). Deletions cut 2 bases from V and 1 base from J, with 14 bases between.